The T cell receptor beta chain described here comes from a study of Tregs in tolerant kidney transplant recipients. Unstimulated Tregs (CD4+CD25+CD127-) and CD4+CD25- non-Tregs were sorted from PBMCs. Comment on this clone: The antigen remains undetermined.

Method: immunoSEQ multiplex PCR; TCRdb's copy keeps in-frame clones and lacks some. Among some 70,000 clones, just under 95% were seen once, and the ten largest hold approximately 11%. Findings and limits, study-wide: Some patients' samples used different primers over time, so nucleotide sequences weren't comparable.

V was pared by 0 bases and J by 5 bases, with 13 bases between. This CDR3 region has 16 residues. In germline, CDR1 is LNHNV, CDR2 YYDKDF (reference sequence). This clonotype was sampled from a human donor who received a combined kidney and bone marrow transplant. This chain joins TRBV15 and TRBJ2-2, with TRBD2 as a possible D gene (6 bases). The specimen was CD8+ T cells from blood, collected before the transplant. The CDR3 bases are TGTGCCACCAGCAGAGAGGGGGGAAGAAGGACCGGGGAGCTGTTTTTT. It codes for CATSREGGRRTGELFF.